This T cell receptor beta chain emerged from a study of blood T cell repertoires in COVID-19. Across the study: COVID-19 samples, acute and convalescent, were from the United States, Italy and Spain. T cells, B-cell-depleted T cells, or PBMCs provided the cDNA or gDNA that served as material.

The junction had 5 bases not matched to a gene; V was cut back by 1 base and J by 1 base. Looked up from germline, CDR1 is SGHAT and CDR2 is FQNNGV. The CDR3 runs to 17 residues. Produced via immunoSEQ multiplex PCR; TCRdb's table is partial and in-frame only. The data hold roughly 230,000 clones, with 84% observed a single time. This clonotype originated in a middle-aged man with active or convalescent COVID-19. The rearrangement joins TRBV11-2 to TRBJ2-3; 10 bases fit TRBD2. The sequencing input was peripheral blood. CDR3 residues: CASSLGSSGGRTDTQYF. CDR3 DNA: TGTGCCAGCAGCTTAGGATCTAGCGGGGGCCGCACAGATACGCAGTATTTT.